This entry concerns a single T cell receptor beta chain. This sample is drawn from a study of shared clonotypes between healthy human individuals. At the level of the study: The people who gave samples were a couple of women and a few men aged 18 to 49.

Donors, healthy HIV-negative adults, lacked recent acute infections or vaccinations. CD45RA+ naive and CD45RA-negative memory subsets were separated from CD4+ cells. V was pared by 4 bases and J by 2 bases, with 14 bases between. CDR1 is SGHRS and CDR2 is YFSETQ in the germline V gene. The CDR3 extends over 15 amino acids. TCRdb keeps only in-frame clones here, not all; method: immunoSEQ multiplex PCR. This sample has under 750,000 clones, with around 77% found just once. This sequence was found in a woman in her twenties or thirties in good health. Sequenced sample: memory CD4+ T cells sorted from blood. Subset: CD45RA-negative fraction. V gene TRBV5-1 combines with J gene TRBJ2-3, with D perhaps matching TRBD1 (6 bases). CDR3 coding DNA: TGCGCCAGCAGCACGGACAGAGCCGACACAGATACGCAGTATTTT. Protein product: CASSTDRADTDTQYF. Complete variable domain (other parts from reference TRBV5-1 and TRBJ2-3): KAGVTQTPRYLIKTRGQQVTLSCSPISGHRSVSWYQQTPGQGLQFLFEYFSETQRNKGNFPGRFSGRQFSNSRSEMNVSTLELGDSALYLCASSTDRADTDTQYFGPGTRLTVL.